This T cell receptor (beta chain) derives from a study of graft-versus-host responses after intestinal transplantation. As for the study in general: Anti-thymocyte globulin induction preceded about 3 years of tacrolimus and steroid maintenance in all recipients.

Some clones are missing from TCRdb's copy, which holds only in-frame ones; the method was immunoSEQ multiplex PCR. The data contain 45,000 to 55,000 clones, less than 95% of them singletons. Sequenced here: PBMCs, sampled 662 days after intestinal transplant. This receptor was identified in a human patient who received an intestinal transplant, so some T cells may come from the graft donor.

In nucleotides, the CDR3 is TGTGCCATCAGCGAAGGACAGGGACAAGATACGCAGTATTTT. Encoded protein: CAISEGQGQDTQYF. The rearrangement joins TRBV10-3 to TRBJ2-3; 8 bases align to TRBD1. J gave up 5 bases and V 6 bases, and 7 bases lay outside the gene matches. CDR3 size: 14 residues. Germline V gene data show CDR1 as ENHRY and CDR2 as SYGVKD.